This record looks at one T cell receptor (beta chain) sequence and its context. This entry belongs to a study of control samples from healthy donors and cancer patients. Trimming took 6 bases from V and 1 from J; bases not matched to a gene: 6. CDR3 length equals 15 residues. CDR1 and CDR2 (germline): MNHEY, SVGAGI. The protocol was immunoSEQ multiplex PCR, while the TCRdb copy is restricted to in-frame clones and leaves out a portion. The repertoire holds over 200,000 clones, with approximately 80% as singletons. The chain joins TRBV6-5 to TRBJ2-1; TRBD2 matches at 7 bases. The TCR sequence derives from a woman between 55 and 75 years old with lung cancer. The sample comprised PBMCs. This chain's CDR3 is CASRRGGSSYNEQFF. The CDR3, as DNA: TGTGCCAGCAGGCGAGGCGGGAGTTCCTACAATGAGCAGTTCTTC.